This T cell receptor beta chain was captured in a study of shared clonotypes between healthy human individuals. Broader study findings: When naive CD4 clonotypes were compared across a few donors, approximately 4.9% were shared. Represented diversity (both genetic and exposure-history) was limited by the small number of donors.

Positive CCR7 selection of CD45RO-negative cells yielded the naive CD8 cells, and terminally differentiated effector memory CD45RA+ cells were excluded. Donors, healthy HIV-negative adults, lacked recent acute infections or vaccinations. Regarding this clone: The antigen remains unidentified.

The CDR3 totals 16 residues. Germline values: CDR1 MNHEY, CDR2 SVGAGI. V lost 0 bases and J 5 bases, leaving 14 bases between the germline ends. The data were produced by immunoSEQ multiplex PCR, yet TCRdb's version contains in-frame clones alone and is incomplete. The data hold about 1.9 million clones, with around 93% observed a single time. The clonotype originates from a man aged 18 to 29 in good health. Some clones in this sample may be carry-over from other donors' samples. The sequencing sample was made of naive CD8+ T cells from PBMCs. The genes are TRBV6-5 and TRBJ2-1; tentatively, D is TRBD2 (5 bases). This CDR3 reads CASSYSRVLGHNEQFF. As DNA, the CDR3 is TGTGCCAGCAGTTACTCGAGGGTTCTCGGCCACAATGAGCAGTTCTTC.